Presented here are 5 T cell receptor beta chains from one specimen sequenced in a study of CD8+ T cells in alopecia areata (dated 2018 in TCRdb). The sample's time point, from its label and the paper: less than five weeks on oral tofacitinib. What the treatment or condition label conveys for this sample: oral pan-JAK inhibitor, 5-10 mg twice daily. Library preparation was by the immunoSEQ multiplex PCR assay. RNA was extracted from all samples and reverse transcribed into cDNA, which served as template for TCR sequencing. TCRdb mirrors the immuneACCESS table, restricted to in-frame sequences. Some clones are absent from its copies; in checked studies, under half trace to an unresolved V gene, and the reason for the others is unknown. This sample has 170,000 or so clones in its table, and around 71% of those were observed once. The ten largest clones add up to over 0.85% of the sample. The material sequenced was CD4+ T cells sorted from blood, taken at week 4, from a patient treated with tofacitinib. The origin of the receptors is a human donor with alopecia areata.

The gene calls are TRBV4-1 and TRBJ1-5, with D hard to call. This CDR3 contains 14 residues. The ends were cut back, 2 bases at V and 10 bases at J, with 15 bases in the middle. Germline CDR1 reads MGHRA; CDR2 reads YSYEKL. CDR3 DNA sequence: TGCGCCAGCAGCCAACCTACCCGCCGGGGACCCCAGCATTTT. Its protein is CASSQPTRRGPQHF.

The rearrangement joins TRBV25-1 to TRBJ1-5; 7 bases match TRBD1. This CDR3 has 13 residues. Germline V gene sequence: CDR1 MGHDK, CDR2 SYGVNS. V was clipped by 4 bases and J by 6 bases; unmatched bases: 3. The CDR3 region has the DNA TGTGCCAGCAGTGTGACAGGGAGTCAGCCCCAGCATTTT. This translates into CASSVTGSQPQHF.

V is TRBV7-9 and J is TRBJ2-7; D is ambiguous. Germline V gene lookup returns CDR1 SEHNR and CDR2 FQNEAQ (reference sequence). V lost 4 bases to trimming and J lost 1 base, with 14 bases between them. This CDR3 comprises 15 residues. Written as DNA, the CDR3 is TGTGCCAGCAGCTCGGACCGCGCAGCTTCCTACGAGCAGTACTTC. It is translated as CASSSDRAASYEQYF.

This clone was seen a handful of times. The chain has TRBV7-9 and TRBJ2-3; perhaps TRBD1 as D (6 bases). Germline-derived CDR1 and CDR2 are SEHNR and FQNEAQ (reference sequence). The V gene lost 5 bases and the J gene lost 6 bases, with 15 bases spanning the gap. The CDR3 length is 14 residues. CDR3 in DNA: TGTGCCAGCAGCCAGGGGTCCTCTCGTGATACGCAGTATTTT. It specifies CASSQGSSRDTQYF.

The chain couples TRBV14 to TRBJ1-4; D ambiguous. Germline loops: CDR1 SGHDN, CDR2 FVKESK. The CDR3 consists of 16 residues. V was shortened by 4 bases and J by 4 bases, with 16 bases between the two germline ends. In DNA, the CDR3 is TGTGCCAGCAGCCGCCTTGTGGGTCGGGGTAATGAAAAACTGTTTTTT. Translation gives CASSRLVGRGNEKLFF.